Below are 19 T cell receptor beta chains sequenced from a single sample in a study of OX40 agonist ivuxolimab in advanced cancers. This table comes from immunoSEQ multiplex PCR, and its TCRdb copy is limited to in-frame clones, with some not included. Of tens of thousands of clones in the sample, 70% to 85% were seen once. The input for sequencing was CD4+ or CD8+ T cells sorted from blood, taken in a trial of the OX40 agonist ivuxolimab. These receptors were obtained from an adult with an advanced solid tumor such as melanoma, head and neck, liver or kidney cancer.

The chain recombines TRBV25-1 with TRBJ2-7; 8 positions agree with TRBD2. Germline CDR1 is MGHDK and CDR2 is SYGVNS. V was pared by 1 base and J by 7 bases, with 6 bases of the junction left unmatched. The CDR3 consists of 14 residues. The CDR3: CASSESGGRGEQYF. The DNA for the CDR3 is TGTGCCAGCAGTGAATCGGGGGGGCGCGGGGAGCAGTACTTC.

The chain links TRBV6-6 to TRBJ2-6; D is unclear. The CDR3 consists of 15 residues. Trimming shortened V by 5 bases and J by 0 bases, and 8 bases separated the two germline ends. Germline values: CDR1 MNHNY, CDR2 SVGAGI (reference sequence). CDR3 DNA sequence: TGTGCCAGCAGTACCTCAGGCTCTGGGGCCAACGTCCTGACTTTC. It yields the protein CASSTSGSGANVLTF.

The rearrangement links TRBV19 to TRBJ1-2; D is unresolved. Trimming took off 7 bases at V and 2 bases at J, with 5 bases between the two ends. The CDR3 consists of 11 residues. CDR1 is LNHDA and CDR2 is SQIVND in the germline V gene (reference sequence). CDR3 nucleotides: TGTGCCAGTACCTCAAACTATGGCTACACCTTC. Residues: CASTSNYGYTF. Drawing the rest from reference TRBV19 and TRBJ1-2, the complete variable domain is DGGITQSPKYLFRKEGQNVTLSCEQNLNHDAMYWYRQDPGQGLRLIYYSQIVNDFQKGDIAEGYSVSREKKESFPLTVTSAQKNPTAFYLCASTSNYGYTFGSGTRLTVV.

The chain employs TRBV30 and TRBJ2-7, with D maybe TRBD2 (7 bases). Germline V gene data show CDR1 as GTSNPN and CDR2 as SVGIG (reference sequence). This CDR3 comprises 14 residues. V was clipped by 2 bases and J by 0 bases, with 11 bases between them. In nucleotides, the CDR3 is TGTGCCTGGAGTAGGGGGGGGAGCTCCTACGAGCAGTACTTC. The encoded protein is CAWSRGGSSYEQYF. Combining the CDR3 with reference TRBV30 and TRBJ2-7 gives the whole variable domain SQTIHQWPATLVQPVGSPLSLECTVEGTSNPNLYWYRQAAGRGLQLLFYSVGIGQISSEVPQNLSASRPQDRQFILSSKKLLLSDSGFYLCAWSRGGSSYEQYFGPGTRLTVT.

This sequence joins TRBV28 and TRBJ2-3; D unresolved. CDR3 length equals 14 residues. Germline V gene lookup returns CDR1 MDHEN and CDR2 SYDVKM. Trimming removed 6 bases at V and 0 bases at J, with 10 bases between. CDR3 region: CASSPPMSTDTQYF. Written as DNA, the CDR3 is TGTGCCAGCAGCCCCCCAATGAGCACAGATACGCAGTATTTT. Full variable domain (rest looked up from reference TRBV28 and TRBJ2-3): DVKVTQSSRYLVKRTGEKVFLECVQDMDHENMFWYRQDPGLGLRLIYFSYDVKMKEKGDIPEGYSVSREKKERFSLILESASTNQTSMYLCASSPPMSTDTQYFGPGTRLTVL.

For the CDR3, the DNA is TGTGCCAGTAGTGTACGGGATCAAGAGACCCAGTACTTC. Translated, it gives CASSVRDQETQYF. The rearrangement uses TRBV19 and TRBJ2-5, with TRBD2 as a possible D gene (5 bases). The germline gives CDR1 LNHDA, CDR2 SQIVND (reference sequence). The CDR3 is 13 amino acids. Trimming took off 5 bases at V and 2 bases at J, with 9 bases between the two ends.

V is TRBV6-1 and J is TRBJ1-1; D is uncertain. Per the germline V gene, CDR1 is MNHNS and CDR2 is SASEGT. V was clipped by 0 bases and J by 1 base, with 15 bases between them. The CDR3 covers 17 residues. CDR3 DNA: TGTGCCAGCAGTGAAGCTTGGTTCGGCCAGTCGAACACTGAAGCTTTCTTT. Translating it yields CASSEAWFGQSNTEAFF.

The gene calls are TRBV7-2 and TRBJ2-6; 11 bases are shared with TRBD2. This CDR3 comprises 18 residues. The V gene's germline CDR1 is SGHTA and CDR2 FQGNSA. The V gene end was trimmed by 4 bases and the J gene end by 4 bases; junction bases not matched to a gene: 9. The CDR3, as DNA: TGTGCCAGCAGCTCCCTGAGTAGCGGGAGGGTGGGGGCCAACGTCCTGACTTTC. This encodes CASSSLSSGRVGANVLTF. The full variable domain, in which reference TRBV7-2 and TRBJ2-6 provide the parts outside the CDR3, is GAGVSQSPSNKVTEKGKDVELRCDPISGHTALYWYRQSLGQGLEFLIYFQGNSAPDKSGLPSDRFSAERTGGSVSTLTIQRTQQEDSAVYLCASSSLSSGRVGANVLTFGAGSRLTVL.

V is TRBV9 and J is TRBJ1-2; D may be TRBD1 (6 bases). Germline CDR1 reads SGDLS; CDR2 reads YYNGEE. Between the trimmed V and J ends, which lost 4 bases and 0 bases, there was a span of 16 bases. The CDR3 runs 16 residues. The CDR3 region has the DNA TGTGCCAGCAGCTCTCAGGGGAATTTGCCTAACTATGGCTACACCTTC. It specifies CASSSQGNLPNYGYTF.

The genes are TRBV6-1 and TRBJ1-5, with 12 bases fitting TRBD1. V was pared by 5 bases and J by 7 bases, with 6 bases of the junction left unmatched. Looked up from germline, CDR1 is MNHNS and CDR2 is SASEGT. The CDR3 has 15 amino acids. The CDR3 loop is CASSSGTGGRQPQHF. CDR3 DNA: TGTGCCAGCAGTTCCGGGACAGGGGGCAGGCAGCCCCAGCATTTT.

This chain uses TRBV10-3 with TRBJ1-1; TRBD1 agrees at 7 bases. The J segment lost 1 base and the V segment lost 6 bases, leaving 8 bases of the junction unmatched. Germline CDR1 ENHRY, CDR2 SYGVKD. This CDR3 comprises 15 residues. The CDR3 DNA reads TGTGCCATCAGATGGGACAGCCGGGGGAACACTGAAGCTTTCTTT. This codes for CAIRWDSRGNTEAFF.

The rearrangement joins TRBV6-6 to TRBJ1-5; no clear D gene. This CDR3 spans 13 amino acids. Trimming shortened V by 1 base and J by 11 bases, and 12 bases separated the two germline ends. Germline lookup yields CDR1 MNHNY and CDR2 SVGAGI (reference sequence). Here the CDR3 DNA reads TGTGCCAGCAGTTACTTCTACCCCGGGGCCCAGCATTTT. This encodes CASSYFYPGAQHF.

This clone was detected only once. The chain has TRBV11-2 and TRBJ1-5, with 7 bases that match TRBD1. CDR3 length: 15 amino acids. Unmatched junction bases numbered 4, after V lost 1 base and J lost 4 bases. The V gene's germline CDR1 is SGHAT and CDR2 FQNNGV. CDR3 sequence: CASSLGPGQNQPQHF. DNA of the CDR3: TGTGCCAGCAGCTTAGGGCCGGGACAGAATCAGCCCCAGCATTTT.

This chain connects TRBV19 to TRBJ1-2; maybe TRBD1 (5 bases). CDR1 and CDR2 (germline): LNHDA, SQIVND (reference sequence). Trimming removed 3 bases at V and 4 bases at J, with 15 bases between. CDR3 length equals 15 residues. The DNA of the CDR3 is TGTGCCAGTAGTATTACGGGACCTCGGGGCTATGGCTACACCTTC. This translates into CASSITGPRGYGYTF.

The rearrangement joins TRBV18 to TRBJ2-1; TRBD2 agrees at 7 bases. Unmatched junction bases numbered 8, after V lost 3 bases and J lost 3 bases. CDR1 KGHSH and CDR2 LQKENI come from the germline V gene. The CDR3 has 16 amino acids. CDR3 residues: CASSPPQRDVYNEQFF. In DNA, the CDR3 is TGTGCCAGCTCACCCCCCCAGCGGGATGTCTACAATGAGCAGTTCTTC.

The chain employs TRBV5-1 and TRBJ2-5, with a tentative D call TRBD1 (5 bases). V was clipped by 0 bases and J by 4 bases, with 10 bases between them. The CDR3 extends over 14 amino acids. Germline CDR1 reads SGHRS; CDR2 reads YFSETQ. CDR3 nucleotides: TGCGCCAGCAGCTTGGCCGGACAAGGAGAGACCCAGTACTTC. Encoded protein: CASSLAGQGETQYF. Filled out from reference TRBV5-1 and TRBJ2-5, the complete variable domain reads KAGVTQTPRYLIKTRGQQVTLSCSPISGHRSVSWYQQTPGQGLQFLFEYFSETQRNKGNFPGRFSGRQFSNSRSEMNVSTLELGDSALYLCASSLAGQGETQYFGPGTRLLVL.

The chain combines TRBV7-3 with TRBJ2-2; unclear D gene. The CDR3 covers 14 residues. In germline, CDR1 is SGHTA, CDR2 FQGTGA. V gave up 5 bases and J gave up 5 bases, with 12 bases separating them. DNA for the CDR3: TGTGCCAGCAGCCTCGGGCCTTTAACCGGGGAGCTGTTTTTT. This codes for CASSLGPLTGELFF. Variable domain in full (rest from reference TRBV7-3 and TRBJ2-2): GAGVSQTPSNKVTEKGKYVELRCDPISGHTALYWYRQSLGQGPEFLIYFQGTGAADDSGLPNDRFFAVRPEGSVSTLKIQRTERGDSAVYLCASSLGPLTGELFFGEGSRLTVL.

V gene TRBV5-4 combines with J gene TRBJ2-1; 8 nucleotides line up with TRBD2. The J segment lost 8 bases and the V segment lost 4 bases, leaving 5 bases of the junction unmatched. Germline V CDR1 and CDR2: SGHNT, YYREEE (reference sequence). CDR3 length: 13 amino acids. The CDR3 DNA sequence: TGTGCCAGCAGCCGGGGACTAGACCATGAGCAGTTCTTC. This gives the protein CASSRGLDHEQFF.

The genes are TRBV6-1 and TRBJ2-3, with D hard to call. The CDR3 covers 13 residues. V was trimmed by 1 base and J by 5 bases, leaving 7 bases between them. The germline gives CDR1 MNHNS, CDR2 SASEGT. CDR3 nucleotides: TGTGCCAGCAGTGAAGGATTCCGAGATACGCAGTATTTT. Protein sequence: CASSEGFRDTQYF.